This T cell receptor beta chain was obtained from a study of control samples from healthy donors and cancer patients (dated by TCRdb to the early 2020s). The protocol used for the library was the immunoSEQ multiplex PCR assay. Not all clones reach the TCRdb copy of this immuneACCESS table, which keeps in-frame sequences only. Checked studies attribute under half of the gap to unresolved V genes and leave the rest unexplained. The sample table holds about 78,000 clones, of which around nine tenths were seen once. The ten largest clonotypes hold 7.5% to 9% of the sample. A remark on this clone: Its antigen is unknown. No qualities accompany the bases; no much larger clone lies one base away.

The CDR3 goes from the cysteine to the phenylalanine over 14 residues. The only DNA kept is the CDR3, 42 bases in frame from the first base. In the germline V gene, CDR1 corresponds to SNHLY and CDR2 to FYNNEI. The germline V end is reduced by 3 bases and the J end by 7 bases; junction bases left unmatched: 5. The sequence came from a woman in her fifties or sixties in good health. The chain joins TRBV2 to TRBJ1-4; TRBD1 matches 7 bases in the middle. The sample taken for sequencing was blood. The CDR3 has the sequence CASSDRRTGEKLFF. The nucleotide sequence reads as follows: TGTGCCAGCAGTGATCGGCGGACAGGTGAAAAACTGTTTTTT. Beyond the CDR3, the reference TRBV2 and TRBJ1-4 genes provide the residues; the full variable domain reads: EPEVTQTPSHQVTQMGQEVILRCVPISNHLYFYWYRQILGQKVEFLVSFYNNEISEKSEIFDDQFSVERPDGSNFTLKIRSTKLEDSAMYFCASSDRRTGEKLFFGSGTQLSVL.